The sequence of this T cell receptor beta chain was determined in a study of cytomegalovirus exposure and HLA in healthy donors. CDR1 and CDR2 from the germline V gene are SGDLS and YYNGEE. The CDR3 length is 16 residues. V was trimmed by 2 bases and J by 7 bases, leaving 19 bases between them. Both 60 Vbeta primers and 13 Jbeta primers went into the PCR. Only in-frame clones appear in the TCRdb table, and some are missing; sequencing was by immunoSEQ multiplex PCR. The sample holds 150,000 or so clones; roughly 80% are singletons and the top ten take about 8%. This clone occurred once. This receptor was taken from a woman in her thirties or forties in good health and CMV-seropositive. The specimen sequenced was PBMCs. This chain links TRBV9 with TRBJ2-1; maybe TRBD2 (7 bases). CDR3 nucleotide sequence: TGTGCCAGCAGCGTTAGGGGGACTACTACGGGAAATGAGCAGTTCTTC. Encoded protein: CASSVRGTTTGNEQFF.